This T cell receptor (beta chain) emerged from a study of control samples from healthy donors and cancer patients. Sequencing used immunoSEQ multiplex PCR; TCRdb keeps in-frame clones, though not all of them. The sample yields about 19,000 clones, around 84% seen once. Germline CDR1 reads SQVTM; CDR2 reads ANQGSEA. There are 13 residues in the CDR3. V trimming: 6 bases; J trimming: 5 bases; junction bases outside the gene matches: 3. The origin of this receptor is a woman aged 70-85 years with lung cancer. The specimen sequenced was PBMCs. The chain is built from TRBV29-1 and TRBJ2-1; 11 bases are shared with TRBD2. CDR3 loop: CSVRLAGHNEQFF. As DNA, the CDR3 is TGCAGCGTCAGACTAGCGGGACACAATGAGCAGTTCTTC.